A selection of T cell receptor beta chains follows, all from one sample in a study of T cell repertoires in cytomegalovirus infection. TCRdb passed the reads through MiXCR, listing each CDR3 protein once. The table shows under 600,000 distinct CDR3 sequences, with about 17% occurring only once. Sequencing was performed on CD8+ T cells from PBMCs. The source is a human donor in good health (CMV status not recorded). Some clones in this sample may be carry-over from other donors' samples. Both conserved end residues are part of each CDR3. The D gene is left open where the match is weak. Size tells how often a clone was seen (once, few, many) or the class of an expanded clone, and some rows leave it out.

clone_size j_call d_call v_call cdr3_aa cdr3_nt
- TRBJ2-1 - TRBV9 CASSPDQGYYNEQFF TGTGCCAGCAGCCCCGACCAGGGCTACTACAATGAGCAGTTCTTC
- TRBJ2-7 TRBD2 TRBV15 CATSRELAGDYEQYF TGTGCCACCAGCAGAGAGCTAGCGGGGGACTACGAGCAGTACTTC
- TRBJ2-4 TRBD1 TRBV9 CASSGGDRVKDIQYF TGTGCCAGCAGCGGCGGGGACAGGGTAAAGGACATTCAGTACTTC
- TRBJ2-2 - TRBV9 CASTGGVNTGELFF TGTGCCAGCACCGGAGGGGTGAACACCGGGGAGCTGTTTTTT
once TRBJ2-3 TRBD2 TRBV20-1 CSARGLAGVTDTQYF TGCAGTGCTAGGGGACTAGCGGGGGTAACAGATACGCAGTATTTT
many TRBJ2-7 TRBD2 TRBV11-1 CASSPGLAGGGTYEQYF TGTGCCAGCAGCCCAGGACTAGCGGGAGGGGGAACCTACGAGCAGTACTTC
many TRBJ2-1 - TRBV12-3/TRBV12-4 CASSRRDGYNEQFF TGTGCCAGCAGTCGACGGGACGGATACAATGAGCAGTTCTTC
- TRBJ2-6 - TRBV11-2 CASSLWTKGGRPSSGANVLTF TGTGCCAGCAGCTTATGGACTAAGGGGGGTCGCCCATCCTCTGGGGCCAACGTCCTGACTTTC
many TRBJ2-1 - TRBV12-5 CASGPTMSLGYNEQFF TGTGCTAGTGGTCCTACCATGTCTTTGGGTTACAATGAGCAGTTCTTC
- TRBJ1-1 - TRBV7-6 CASSPKMMNTEAFF TGTGCCAGCAGCCCTAAAATGATGAACACTGAAGCTTTCTTT
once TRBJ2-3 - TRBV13 CASSLVPPTRGNTQYF TGTGCCAGCAGCTTAGTACCCCCGACTCGAGGGAATACGCAGTATTTT
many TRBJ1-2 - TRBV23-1 CASSHPGRLGYGYTF TGCGCCAGCAGTCACCCGGGCCGGCTGGGCTATGGCTACACCTTC
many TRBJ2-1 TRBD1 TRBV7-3 CASSLHTGGVGDEQFF TGTGCCAGCAGCTTACATACAGGGGGCGTGGGTGATGAGCAGTTCTTC
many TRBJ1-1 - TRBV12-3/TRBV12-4 CASSFGFRDGPNTEAFF TGTGCCAGCAGTTTTGGTTTCAGAGACGGACCGAACACTGAAGCTTTCTTT
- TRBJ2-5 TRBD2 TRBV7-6 CASSSTSGGVKETQYF TGTGCCAGCAGTTCGACTAGCGGGGGGGTTAAAGAGACCCAGTACTTC
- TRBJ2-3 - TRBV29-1 CSVVYTGAQDTQYF TGCAGCGTTGTCTACACCGGGGCTCAGGATACGCAGTATTTT
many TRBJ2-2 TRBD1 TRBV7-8 CASSPRTGGSGELFF TGTGCCAGCAGTCCACGGACAGGGGGATCCGGGGAGCTGTTTTTT
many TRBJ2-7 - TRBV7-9 CASTGAGDLTRGYEQYF TGTGCCAGCACGGGGGCAGGGGACTTAACTCGAGGGTACGAGCAGTACTTC
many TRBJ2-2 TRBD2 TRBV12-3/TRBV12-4 CASSLPLRWEREAFTGELFF TGTGCCAGCAGTTTACCCCTCCGGTGGGAGCGGGAGGCTTTCACCGGGGAGCTGTTTTTT
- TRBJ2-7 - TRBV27 CASSLSRGFHEQYF TGTGCCAGCAGTTTATCGAGAGGGTTCCACGAGCAGTACTTC
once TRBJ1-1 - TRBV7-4 CASSLWGKTEAFF TGTGCCAGCAGCTTATGGGGAAAGACTGAAGCTTTCTTT
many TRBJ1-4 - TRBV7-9 CASSSRDGNEKLFF TGTGCCAGCAGCTCCCGGGACGGCAACGAAAAACTGTTTTTT
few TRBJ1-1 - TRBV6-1 CASLPRGDYTEAFF TGTGCCAGCCTCCCCCGGGGGGATTACACTGAAGCTTTCTTT
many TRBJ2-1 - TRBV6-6 CASSSGNNEQFF TGTGCCAGCAGTTCGGGGAACAATGAGCAGTTCTTC
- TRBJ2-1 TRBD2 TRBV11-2 CASSSRGLGWFF TGTGCCAGCAGCTCGAGAGGACTAGGATGGTTCTTC
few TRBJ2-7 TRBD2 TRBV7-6 CASSSTSGRGEQYF TGTGCCAGCAGCTCGACTAGCGGGAGGGGAGAGCAGTACTTC
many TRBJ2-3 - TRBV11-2 CASSPGGSGPTDTQYF TGTGCCAGCAGCCCCGGTGGTAGCGGACCCACAGATACGCAGTATTTT
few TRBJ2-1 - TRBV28 CALSQGSYNEQFF TGTGCCTTAAGTCAGGGGTCCTACAATGAGCAGTTCTTC
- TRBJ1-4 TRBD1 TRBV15 CATSSQTGSWEKLFF TGTGCCACCAGCAGCCAGACAGGGTCGTGGGAAAAACTGTTTTTT
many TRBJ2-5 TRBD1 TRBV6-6 CASSYIQGAGETQYF TGTGCCAGCAGTTACATCCAGGGGGCAGGAGAGACCCAGTACTTC
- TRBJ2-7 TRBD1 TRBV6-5 CASIKGGTGAPIYEQYF TGTGCCAGCATCAAGGGTGGGACAGGGGCTCCAATCTACGAGCAGTACTTC
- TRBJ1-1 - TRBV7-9 CASSSEVDTEAFF TGTGCCAGCAGCTCCGAAGTGGACACTGAAGCTTTCTTT
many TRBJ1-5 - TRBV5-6 CASSLAGAGKPQHF TGTGCCAGCAGCCTCGCGGGGGCCGGTAAGCCCCAGCATTTT
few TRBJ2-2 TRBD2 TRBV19 CASKAGPYTGELFF TGTGCCTCTAAAGCGGGGCCGTACACCGGGGAGCTGTTTTTT
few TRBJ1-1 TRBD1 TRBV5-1 CASSIRDRGRNTEAFF TGCGCCAGCAGCATTCGGGACAGGGGGAGGAACACTGAAGCTTTCTTT
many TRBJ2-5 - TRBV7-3 CASSLLGPTAHQETQYF TGTGCCAGCAGCTTATTGGGACCCACAGCCCACCAAGAGACCCAGTACTTC
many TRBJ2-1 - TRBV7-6 CASSFEREQFF TGTGCCAGCAGCTTCGAAAGAGAGCAGTTCTTC
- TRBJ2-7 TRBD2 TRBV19 CASSPPVGAGTSSYEQYF TGTGCCAGTAGTCCACCCGTAGGGGCCGGGACTAGCTCCTACGAGCAGTACTTC
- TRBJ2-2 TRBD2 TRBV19 CAALAGEEAGELFF TGTGCCGCCCTAGCGGGAGAGGAGGCCGGGGAGCTGTTTTTT
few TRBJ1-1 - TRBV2 CATTVNTEAFF TGTGCCACGACAGTAAACACTGAAGCTTTCTTT
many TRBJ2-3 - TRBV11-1 CASSLALAGARADTQYF TGTGCCAGCAGCTTAGCGTTGGCAGGGGCACGCGCAGATACGCAGTATTTT
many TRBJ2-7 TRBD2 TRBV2 CASSEGTSGRATQYF TGTGCCAGCAGTGAAGGGACTAGCGGGAGGGCCACGCAGTACTTC
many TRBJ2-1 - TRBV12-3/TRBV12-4 CASSPRALGEQFF TGTGCCAGCAGCCCTAGGGCCCTGGGTGAGCAGTTCTTC